The 20 T cell receptor beta chains below all came from one sample that was sequenced in a study of technical replicates of blood from several donors. Profiling relied on immunoSEQ multiplex PCR, and the TCRdb table lists in-frame clones only, not all of them. Altogether about 66,000 clones are present, around 89% being singletons, with the ten largest covering approximately 4.4%. The sample was PBMCs. All receptors derive from a human donor in good health. Some clones in this sample may be carry-over from other donors' samples.

This chain connects TRBV7-7 to TRBJ2-7; 10 nucleotides line up with TRBD1. The CDR3 extends over 20 amino acids. CDR1 is SSHAT and CDR2 is FNYEAQ in the germline V gene (reference sequence). Losses at the gene ends were 1 base for V and 6 bases for J; bases not matched to a gene: 21. The CDR3 sequence: CASSLVSGQGFFSTSREQYF. The CDR3 nucleotides read TGTGCCAGCAGCTTAGTCTCGGGACAGGGGTTTTTCTCTACGTCTCGCGAGCAGTACTTC.

The CDR3 spells CASSPTPRGNSPLHF. The CDR3 DNA is TGTGCCAGCTCACCTACGCCTCGGGGGAATTCACCCCTCCACTTT. The chain couples TRBV18 to TRBJ1-6; D might be TRBD1 (5 bases). Germline CDR1 KGHSH, CDR2 LQKENI. V was shortened by 3 bases and J by 7 bases, with 13 bases between the two germline ends. The CDR3 is 15 amino acids.

The chain links TRBV5-6 to TRBJ2-1; D is unresolved. CDR3 length: 16 amino acids. Trimming shortened V by 5 bases and J by 0 bases, and 15 bases separated the two germline ends. Germline lookup yields CDR1 SGHDT and CDR2 YYEEEE. For the CDR3, the DNA is TGTGCCAGCAGTCCATACTCTACGAGCTCCTACAATGAGCAGTTCTTC. It yields the protein CASSPYSTSSYNEQFF.

The chain uses TRBV15 and TRBJ2-1; 11 nucleotides line up with TRBD2. V lost 5 bases and J lost 4; bases outside the gene matches: 4. The CDR3 is 15 amino acids. Germline V gives CDR1 LNHNV, CDR2 YYDKDF (reference sequence). CDR3 sequence: CATSPTSGRYNEQFF. The CDR3 nucleotides read TGTGCCACCAGCCCAACTAGCGGGAGATACAATGAGCAGTTCTTC. The variable domain in full, with the rest retrieved from reference TRBV15 and TRBJ2-1, is DAMVIQNPRYQVTQFGKPVTLSCSQTLNHNVMYWYQQKSSQAPKLLFHYYDKDFNNEADTPDNFQSRRPNTSFCFLDIRSPGLGDTAMYLCATSPTSGRYNEQFFGPGTRLTVL.

This clone has only a few counts. The J gene is TRBJ1-3, the V gene TRBV9, with a possible D match to TRBD1 (5 bases). There are 17 residues in the CDR3. Germline values: CDR1 SGDLS, CDR2 YYNGEE. V was clipped by 3 bases and J by 4 bases, with 20 bases between them. The CDR3 sequence is CASSGRKEGRGGNTIYF. The CDR3, as DNA: TGTGCCAGCAGCGGCCGGAAGGAGGGTCGGGGGGGAAACACCATATATTTT.

This chain links TRBV4-1 with TRBJ2-3; 12 positions match TRBD2. The CDR3 runs 15 residues. J gave up 4 bases and V 5 bases, and 4 bases lay outside the gene matches. Germline V gene sequence: CDR1 MGHRA, CDR2 YSYEKL. The CDR3 nucleotides read TGCGCCAGCAGCAGGACTAGCGGGGCGTCAGATACGCAGTATTTT. Its translation: CASSRTSGASDTQYF.

The genes are TRBV11-3 and TRBJ2-3; D might be TRBD1 (5 bases). Trimming shortened V by 6 bases and J by 0 bases, and 10 bases separated the two germline ends. There are 14 residues in the CDR3. Per the germline V gene, CDR1 is SGHNT and CDR2 is YENEEA. The DNA for the CDR3 is TGTGCCAGCAGTAGTGGGGCCAGCACAGATACGCAGTATTTT. Amino acid sequence: CASSSGASTDTQYF.

V is TRBV11-3 and J is TRBJ2-1; the D is unclear. CDR1 is SGHNT, CDR2 YENEEA, per germline. V was shortened by 5 bases and J by 7 bases, with 24 bases between the two germline ends. The CDR3 has 17 amino acids. Here the CDR3 reads CASSLSRFGTPGNEQFF. CDR3 nucleotides: TGTGCCAGCAGCCTCAGTCGGTTCGGCACCCCCGGGAATGAGCAGTTCTTC.

The chain links TRBV7-3 to TRBJ2-7; TRBD1 agrees at 10 bases. V lost 5 bases and J lost 3; bases outside the gene matches: 4. From germline, CDR1 is SGHTA and CDR2 FQGTGA. The CDR3 has 14 amino acids. CDR3: CASSPGTGVYEQYF. The CDR3, as DNA: TGTGCCAGCAGCCCCGGGACAGGGGTCTACGAGCAGTACTTC.

The chain carries TRBV7-9 and TRBJ2-5, with TRBD2 matching over 15 bases. CDR1 and CDR2 (germline): SEHNR, FQNEAQ (reference sequence). Trimming took 8 bases from V and 5 from J; bases not matched to a gene: 3. CDR3 length: 14 residues. The CDR3 nucleotides are TGTGCCAGCGGGACTAGCGGGAGGATGGAGACCCAGTACTTC. Amino acid sequence: CASGTSGRMETQYF.

The V and J genes are TRBV20-1 and TRBJ1-1; D is undetermined. The V end was cut by 8 bases, the J end by 4 bases, with 8 bases between. This CDR3 region has 10 residues. Germline CDR1 DFQATT, CDR2 SNEGSKA (reference sequence). In DNA, the CDR3 is TGCAGTCCGGGGAGCACTGAAGCTTTCTTT. Translating it yields CSPGSTEAFF.

V usage is TRBV5-4 and J usage is TRBJ2-2; 14 bases map to TRBD2. Germline CDR1 and CDR2: SGHNT and YYREEE (reference sequence). V was pared by 4 bases and J by 6 bases, with 8 bases of the junction left unmatched. This CDR3 region has 17 residues. The CDR3, as DNA: TGTGCCAGCAGCATGGGACTAGCGGGAGTCCTGGCCGGGGAGCTGTTTTTT. Translating gives CASSMGLAGVLAGELFF.

This clone came up a few times. V gene TRBV7-8 combines with J gene TRBJ2-7; TRBD1 aligns across 9 bases. The CDR3 is 15 amino acids. J lost 6 bases, V lost 6 bases, and 12 bases had no gene match. Per germline, CDR1 SGHVS and CDR2 FQNEAQ. DNA for the CDR3: TGTGCCAGCAGTAGATCCGGGACAGGGTACCGCGAGCAGTACTTC. Protein: CASSRSGTGYREQYF.

The rearrangement uses TRBV6-5 and TRBJ2-7; possible D gene TRBD2, 6 bases. The CDR3 has 14 residues. The germline gives CDR1 MNHEY, CDR2 SVGAGI. Trimming pared 4 bases from V and 3 bases from J, leaving 13 bases between. Written as DNA, the CDR3 is TGTGCCAGCAGTTCCGGGGGACTGAACTACGAGCAGTACTTC. Its protein product is CASSSGGLNYEQYF.

The chain couples TRBV9 to TRBJ1-5; perhaps TRBD1 as D (6 bases). CDR1 is SGDLS and CDR2 is YYNGEE in the germline V gene. V dropped 3 bases and J dropped 1 base, with 11 bases sitting between them. This CDR3 is built from 15 residues. CDR3: CASSDRVWSNQPQHF. In DNA form, the CDR3 reads TGTGCCAGCAGCGACAGGGTCTGGAGCAATCAGCCCCAGCATTTT.

CDR3 nucleotide sequence: TGTGCCAGCTCGGCCGCAGGGATGAACACTGAAGCTTTCTTT. Translation: CASSAAGMNTEAFF. This rearrangement joins TRBV18 to TRBJ1-1; maybe TRBD1 (5 bases). Germline V gives CDR1 KGHSH, CDR2 LQKENI. The ends were cut back, 6 bases at V and 0 bases at J, with 11 bases in the middle. The CDR3 consists of 14 residues.

The rearrangement links TRBV13 to TRBJ2-7; 7 positions agree with TRBD2. With V trimmed by 5 bases and J by 5 bases, 12 bases remained unmatched. Germline CDR1 is PRHDT and CDR2 is FYEKMQ (reference sequence). The CDR3 extends over 15 amino acids. The CDR3 coding sequence is TGTGCCAGCAGCATAAGCGGGATAGCAAGCGACGAGCAGTACTTC. It codes for CASSISGIASDEQYF.

This chain joins TRBV7-2 and TRBJ2-7, with D tentatively TRBD2 (5 bases). Germline V gives CDR1 SGHTA, CDR2 FQGNSA. The V end was cut by 1 base, the J end by 7 bases, with 20 bases between. This CDR3 spans 16 amino acids. The CDR3 DNA reads as TGTGCCAGCAGCTTAGGTCTGGCGGGTGCCGTTAGGGAGCAGTACTTC. It translates to CASSLGLAGAVREQYF. Supplemented by reference TRBV7-2 and TRBJ2-7, the full variable domain reads GAGVSQSPSNKVTEKGKDVELRCDPISGHTALYWYRQSLGQGLEFLIYFQGNSAPDKSGLPSDRFSAERTGGSVSTLTIQRTQQEDSAVYLCASSLGLAGAVREQYFGPGTRLTVT.

The chain uses TRBV7-9 and TRBJ1-5; 7 nucleotides line up with TRBD1. The CDR3 sequence is 16 residues long. Germline loops: CDR1 SEHNR, CDR2 FQNEAQ (reference sequence). V lost 1 base, J lost 6 bases, and 9 bases stayed unmatched. CDR3 sequence reads: CASSLGYDRELQPQHF. The CDR3 bases are TGTGCCAGCAGCTTAGGCTATGACAGGGAGCTTCAGCCCCAGCATTTT. Together with reference TRBV7-9 and TRBJ1-5, the CDR3 gives the full variable domain: DTGVSQNPRHKITKRGQNVTFRCDPISEHNRLYWYRQTLGQGPEFLTYFQNEAQLEKSRLLSDRFSAERPKGSFSTLEIQRTEQGDSAMYLCASSLGYDRELQPQHFGDGTRLSIL.

This clone has a single count. The chain is built from TRBV5-1 and TRBJ2-1; TRBD1 aligns across 7 bases. From germline, CDR1 is SGHRS and CDR2 YFSETQ. Germline trimming cut 8 bases from V and 3 bases from J; bases unmatched to any gene: 8. The CDR3 is 14 residues long. CDR3 sequence (DNA): TGCGCCAGTAGCACTGGACAGGACTACAATGAGCAGTTCTTC. Encoded protein: CASSTGQDYNEQFF.